Below are 19 T cell receptor beta chains sequenced from a single sample in a study of cytomegalovirus exposure and HLA in healthy donors. Some clones are missing from TCRdb's copy, which holds only in-frame ones; the method was immunoSEQ multiplex PCR. The sample shows 140,000 to 150,000 clones, about 94% of them seen only once. The sequenced sample consisted of PBMCs. Receptors were obtained from a man between 18 and 29 years old in good health and CMV-seropositive.

This chain joins TRBV5-1 and TRBJ2-3, with TRBD1 as a possible D gene (6 bases). The germline gives CDR1 SGHRS, CDR2 YFSETQ. Trimming cost V 0 bases and J 6 bases, with 11 bases left between them. The CDR3 loop spans 14 amino acids. The DNA of the CDR3 is TGCGCCAGCAGCTTGGTGGGGGCTGGGGATACGCAGTATTTT. Amino acids: CASSLVGAGDTQYF.

This rearrangement joins TRBV2 to TRBJ1-1; 9 nucleotides line up with TRBD1. CDR1 and CDR2 (germline): SNHLY, FYNNEI. This CDR3 is built from 13 residues. Germline trimming cut 6 bases from V and 5 bases from J; bases unmatched to any gene: 4. The CDR3 coding sequence is TGTGCCAGCAGGGGACAGGGAATGACTGAAGCTTTCTTT. Its protein is CASRGQGMTEAFF.

The chain joins TRBV27 to TRBJ2-7, with 10 bases fitting TRBD2. The V gene end was trimmed by 5 bases and the J gene end by 4 bases; junction bases not matched to a gene: 5. The CDR3 is made up of 14 amino acids. CDR1 is MNHEY, CDR2 SMNVEV, per germline (reference sequence). CDR3 in amino acids: CASSPGLASYEQYF. The CDR3 DNA reads as TGTGCCAGCAGTCCGGGACTAGCGAGTTACGAGCAGTACTTC.

The chain recombines TRBV5-1 with TRBJ2-3, with 7 nucleotides matching TRBD2. CDR1 is SGHRS and CDR2 is YFSETQ in the germline V gene. CDR3 length equals 17 residues. V dropped 0 bases and J dropped 0; count of bases not matched to a gene: 7. The chain's CDR3 is CASSLASGAASTDTQYF. CDR3 coding DNA: TGCGCCAGCAGCTTGGCTAGCGGAGCCGCTAGCACAGATACGCAGTATTTT.

This sequence joins TRBV19 and TRBJ1-5; D perhaps matches TRBD1 (6 bases). In germline, CDR1 is LNHDA, CDR2 SQIVND (reference sequence). The CDR3 totals 17 residues. Trimming shortened V by 6 bases and J by 2 bases, and 20 bases separated the two germline ends. The CDR3 DNA is TGTGCCAGTAGCAATATCGGCAGGGGAAGAGGCAATCAGCCCCAGCATTTT. Translation: CASSNIGRGRGNQPQHF.

This chain links TRBV6-1 with TRBJ2-5; TRBD1 matches 7 bases. Germline assignment: CDR1 MNHNS and CDR2 SASEGT. The CDR3 contains 13 residues. With V trimmed by 7 bases and J by 1 base, 3 bases remained unmatched. CDR3 in DNA: TGTGCCAGCAACCGGGACAGCCAAGAGACCCAGTACTTC. The encoded protein is CASNRDSQETQYF.

The J gene is TRBJ2-2, the V gene TRBV2; D might be TRBD2 (6 bases). V was pared by 0 bases and J by 8 bases, with 10 bases between. This CDR3 comprises 14 residues. Germline V gene lookup returns CDR1 SNHLY and CDR2 FYNNEI. The CDR3: CASSEARGAGELFF. CDR3 sequence (DNA): TGTGCCAGCAGTGAAGCGCGGGGAGCTGGGGAGCTGTTTTTT.

The J gene is TRBJ1-3, the V gene TRBV6-4; D unclear. Germline-derived CDR1 and CDR2 are MRHNA and SNTAGT. Trimming removed 0 bases from V and 4 bases from J, with 22 bases in between. This CDR3 is built from 19 residues. The CDR3 loop is CASSDSNYTSFLIGNTIYF. The CDR3 DNA reads TGTGCCAGCAGTGACTCGAACTATACAAGTTTCCTCATCGGAAACACCATATATTTT.

The chain combines TRBV27 with TRBJ1-5; D uncertain. The CDR3 covers 15 residues. Germline CDR1 is MNHEY and CDR2 is SMNVEV (reference sequence). The V gene lost 1 base and the J gene lost 0 bases, with 7 bases spanning the gap. The CDR3 is CASSLYPGSNQPQHF. As DNA, the CDR3 is TGTGCCAGCAGTTTATACCCGGGTAGCAATCAGCCCCAGCATTTT.

The rearrangement links TRBV28 to TRBJ2-6, with D unresolved. Per germline, CDR1 MDHEN and CDR2 SYDVKM. Trimming stripped 6 bases from V and 0 bases from J, with 21 bases between. CDR3 length: 19 residues. The CDR3 DNA sequence: TGTGCCAGCAGCGCTAATCGCCGGTTAAAAAGCTCTGGGGCCAACGTCCTGACTTTC. Protein sequence: CASSANRRLKSSGANVLTF. The variable domain in full, completed from reference TRBV28 and TRBJ2-6, reads DVKVTQSSRYLVKRTGEKVFLECVQDMDHENMFWYRQDPGLGLRLIYFSYDVKMKEKGDIPEGYSVSREKKERFSLILESASTNQTSMYLCASSANRRLKSSGANVLTFGAGSRLTVL.

This clone appeared once. This chain connects TRBV29-1 to TRBJ2-3, with D possibly TRBD2 on 5 matching bases. This CDR3 contains 16 residues. The V gene lost 4 bases and the J gene lost 1 base, with 18 bases spanning the gap. The V gene's germline CDR1 is SQVTM and CDR2 ANQGSEA. DNA for the CDR3: TGCAGCGTTGGCCCGGATGCCGGGGTCCGCACAGATACGCAGTATTTT. Amino acid sequence: CSVGPDAGVRTDTQYF.

The rearrangement links TRBV27 to TRBJ2-3; D uncertain. Germline CDR1 reads MNHEY; CDR2 reads SMNVEV (reference sequence). This CDR3 is 18 amino acids long. The ends were cut back, 0 bases at V and 2 bases at J, with 18 bases in the middle. For the CDR3, the DNA is TGTGCCAGCAGTTTATCGGGCTACACCTATGCCCCCACAGATACGCAGTATTTT. This sequence encodes CASSLSGYTYAPTDTQYF.

The chain combines TRBV21-1 with TRBJ2-3; whether TRBD2, the table's D call, matches the DNA was not checked. TRBV21-1 constitutes a pseudogene. The CDR3 contains 20 residues. The CDR3 DNA reads as TGTGCCAGCAGCAAAGTCATAGTCGTACGGGCGGGAGTATGGTCAGATACGCAGTATTTT. It is translated as CASSKVIVVRAGVWSDTQYF.

The J gene is TRBJ2-1, the V gene TRBV5-1; 8 bases match TRBD2. CDR1 and CDR2 from the germline V gene are SGHRS and YFSETQ. CDR3 length: 18 amino acids. V lost 4 bases, J lost 0 bases, and 12 bases stayed unmatched. The CDR3 reads CASSRGLDLGGSYNEQFF. The CDR3 DNA is TGCGCCAGCAGCCGGGGACTAGATTTGGGGGGCTCCTACAATGAGCAGTTCTTC.

This clone was seen only once. The genes are TRBV4-1 and TRBJ2-2, with 8 bases identical to TRBD2. Trimming took 0 bases from V and 7 from J; bases not matched to a gene: 10. The CDR3 length is 17 residues. CDR1 is MGHRA, CDR2 YSYEKL, per germline. CDR3 bases: TGCGCCAGCAGCCAAGAGGGGGCGGGAGGATTCAGCGGGGAGCTGTTTTTT. Translation gives CASSQEGAGGFSGELFF.

This clone was detected once. DNA for the CDR3: TGCGCCAGCAGCCCTACAGTCCAAGAGACCCAGTACTTC. Translating it yields CASSPTVQETQYF. The gene calls are TRBV5-1 and TRBJ2-5, with no clear D. V shed 4 bases and J shed 1 base, with 8 bases lying between them. CDR1 and CDR2 (germline): SGHRS, YFSETQ. The CDR3 loop spans 13 amino acids.

The V call is TRBV2, the J call TRBJ1-5; tentatively, D is TRBD1 (5 bases). This CDR3 has 12 residues. Trimming removed 2 bases at V and 9 bases at J, with 8 bases between. Germline-derived CDR1 and CDR2 are SNHLY and FYNNEI. The CDR3 coding sequence is TGTGCCAGCAGTGAATCGGGGGGGCCCCAGCATTTT. Translating it yields CASSESGGPQHF.

A word on this clone: Other DNA sequences from this sample encode an identical CDR3 as well. This rearrangement joins TRBV5-1 to TRBJ2-7; TRBD2 matches 8 bases. CDR1 is SGHRS, CDR2 YFSETQ, per germline. The CDR3 has 14 amino acids. V lost 0 bases to trimming and J lost 4 bases; unmatched junction nucleotides: 3. As DNA, the CDR3 is TGCGCCAGCAGCTTGGGAACGGGAGGGTACGAGCAGTACTTC. Amino acids: CASSLGTGGYEQYF.

The chain uses TRBV5-1 and TRBJ2-5; weak D call: TRBD2 (5 bases). Trimming cost V 2 bases and J 5 bases, with 13 bases left between them. This CDR3 is 14 amino acids long. Germline values: CDR1 SGHRS, CDR2 YFSETQ. The DNA of the CDR3 is TGCGCCAGCAGCTTTCGAGGTTCGGGGGAGACCCAGTACTTC. Its protein is CASSFRGSGETQYF. The full variable domain, with the rest looked up from reference TRBV5-1 and TRBJ2-5, is KAGVTQTPRYLIKTRGQQVTLSCSPISGHRSVSWYQQTPGQGLQFLFEYFSETQRNKGNFPGRFSGRQFSNSRSEMNVSTLELGDSALYLCASSFRGSGETQYFGPGTRLLVL.